Listed below are T cell receptor beta chains from one sample, sequenced in a study of human T cells and chemical hapten exposure. One entry per CDR3 protein results from TCRdb running MiXCR on the 5' RACE reads. The table lists 75,000 or so distinct CDR3 sequences, around 15% of them singletons. Receptor source: a female donor in good health. Each CDR3 is given with its conserved first and last residue. Only some rows state a clone size, as once, few, many or a class for expanded clones.

>TRBJ2-7|TRBV6-1|few
CASSEEWERLGEQYF
>TRBJ1-1|TRBV11-2|few
CANPHPPDRNTEAFF
>TRBJ1-2|TRBV20-1|few
CSASLQGGANYGYTF
>TRBJ1-1|TRBV5-1|few
CASSLEPANTEAFF
>TRBJ2-4|TRBV28|NA
CASSSGNKNIQYF
>TRBJ2-1|TRBV2|NA
CASSVTSSSEQFF
>TRBJ2-2|TRBV4-2|few
CASSRQDREGGELFF
>TRBJ1-2|TRBV1|NA
CTSSPRDTSNYGYTF
>TRBJ1-2|TRBV7-9|many
CASSFSLGTGGGGYTF
>TRBJ2-6|TRBV2|NA
CASTGGTGSWGANVLTF
>TRBJ1-2|TRBV6-5|NA
CASSYGQGPNYGYTF
>TRBJ1-1|TRBV12-3/TRBV12-4|few
CASSPLVGGFTEAFF
>TRBJ1-1|TRBV2|few
CASTESPGSNTEAFF
>TRBJ1-1|TRBV27|NA
CASSLASGRLTEAFF
>TRBJ2-3|TRBV10-3|few
CAISHTSETGHTQYF
>TRBJ2-3|TRBV20-1|NA
CSAVQGFTDTQYF
>TRBJ2-3|TRBV10-3|NA
CAISSGGTDTQYF
>TRBJ1-3|TRBV30|NA
CAWSPLGGHRSGNTIYF
>TRBJ2-7|TRBV29-1|many
CSVLPTETSSYEQYF
>TRBJ2-1|TRBV12-3/TRBV12-4|NA
CASSSPPVAGGEQFF
>TRBJ1-3|TRBV4-1|NA
CASSHPTGPSGNTIYF
>TRBJ1-1|TRBV12-3/TRBV12-4|many
CASSLRRQNTEAFF
>TRBJ1-1|TRBV20-1|few
CSAPSPYLAF
>TRBJ1-3|TRBV9|NA
CASSVGNRERNTIYF
>TRBJ1-1|TRBV7-6|few
CASSPGTYTEAFF